One sample yielded the 17 T cell receptor beta chains listed below, sequenced in a study of blood T cells in healthy people across ages. The use of a sample-barcoded 5' primer and a J-beta primer mix characterized a second PCR of roughly 7 to 12 cycles. TCRdb reprocessed the 5' RACE reads with MiXCR, giving one entry per CDR3 protein. The sample has about a million distinct CDR3 sequences; 35% to 40% are singletons. Sequenced material: blood. The receptors were sampled from a man aged 18 to 29 in good health.

The chain is built from TRBV12-3 or TRBV12-4 and TRBJ1-1; D gene ambiguous. V lost 2 bases, J lost 0 bases, and 10 bases lay in between. This CDR3 has 15 amino acids. CDR3 bases: TGTGCCAGCAGTTTAATTCGCCCCATGAACACTGAAGCTTTCTTT. Protein sequence: CASSLIRPMNTEAFF.

This clonotype was counted only a few times. The chain is built from TRBV28 and TRBJ1-1; D is unclear. CDR1 and CDR2 from the germline V gene are MDHEN and SYDVKM. The CDR3 length is 14 residues. Trimming stripped 4 bases from V and 0 bases from J, with 9 bases between. CDR3 nucleotides: TGTGCCAGCAGTTCGCCGTTTATGAACACTGAAGCTTTCTTT. This gives the protein CASSSPFMNTEAFF.

The V and J genes are TRBV7-3 and TRBJ1-2; the D is unclear. This CDR3 spans 13 amino acids. Between the trimmed V and J ends, which lost 5 bases and 8 bases, there was a span of 15 bases. CDR1 and CDR2 (germline): SGHTA, FQGTGA. The CDR3 nucleotides are TGTGCCAGCAGCCCCGGGGTAGGAGAAGGCTACACCTTC. Translating it yields CASSPGVGEGYTF.

This clonotype was seen only a few times. V usage is TRBV20-1 and J usage is TRBJ2-3; D unresolved. CDR3 length: 14 amino acids. The germline V gene encodes CDR1 DFQATT and CDR2 SNEGSKA (reference sequence). The V gene lost 3 bases and the J gene lost 0 bases, with 10 bases spanning the gap. CDR3 amino acids: CSARAATSTDTQYF. CDR3 coding DNA: TGCAGTGCTAGGGCAGCGACTAGCACAGATACGCAGTATTTT.

This clonotype appeared a single time. This chain connects TRBV3-1 to TRBJ1-4; 9 nucleotides match TRBD1. V was clipped by 4 bases and J by 5 bases; unmatched bases: 5. Germline V gives CDR1 LGHDT, CDR2 YNNKEL (reference sequence). This CDR3 is 15 amino acids long. The CDR3 is CASSRTGVQNEKLFF. CDR3 nucleotides: TGTGCCAGCAGCCGGACAGGGGTCCAGAATGAAAAACTGTTTTTT.

This rearrangement joins TRBV7-2 to TRBJ1-4; 11 bases line up with TRBD1. CDR3 length: 16 amino acids. V dropped 1 base and J dropped 7; count of bases not matched to a gene: 5. Germline CDR1 and CDR2: SGHTA and FQGNSA. The CDR3 DNA is TGTGCCAGCAGCTTAGGACGGGGGACAGGGGGTGAAAAACTGTTTTTT. Its translation is CASSLGRGTGGEKLFF.

The chain combines TRBV29-1 with TRBJ2-3, with 10 bases matching TRBD2. The CDR3 covers 15 residues. CDR1 and CDR2 (germline): SQVTM, ANQGSEA. After removal of 6 bases from V and 1 base from J, the junction contained 7 bases not matched to a gene. Written as DNA, the CDR3 is TGCAGCGTCGCCCGGCTAGCGGGGGGCACAGATACGCAGTATTTT. As protein: CSVARLAGGTDTQYF.

Regarding this clonotype: At one boundary the junction diverges from the germline segment, which might be a read error. The V and J genes are TRBV15 and TRBJ1-2; 7 bases line up with TRBD1. Germline V lookup: CDR1 LNHNV, CDR2 YYDKDF (reference sequence). The CDR3 runs 14 residues. In DNA form, the CDR3 reads TGTGCCGCCAGCAGAGACAGGGTTAACTATGGCTACACCTTC. It encodes CAASRDRVNYGYTF.

This clonotype was detected only a few times. The chain employs TRBV29-1 and TRBJ1-4; maybe TRBD1 (5 bases). V dropped 4 bases and J dropped 10 bases, with 19 bases sitting between them. Germline CDR1 SQVTM, CDR2 ANQGSEA. The CDR3 contains 14 residues. CDR3: CSVVPKGSTGKLFF. Here the CDR3 DNA reads TGCAGCGTTGTGCCTAAGGGGTCAACTGGAAAACTGTTTTTT.

This clonotype was seen a few times. CDR3 nucleotides: TGCGCCAGCAGCCGAACGACTGGAGGTACGCAGTATTTT. It encodes CASSRTTGGTQYF. V usage is TRBV4-1 and J usage is TRBJ2-3, with TRBD2 as a possible D gene (5 bases). The CDR3 is 13 amino acids. Germline lookup yields CDR1 MGHRA and CDR2 YSYEKL. Between the trimmed V and J ends, which lost 4 bases and 8 bases, there was a span of 13 bases.

About this clonotype itself: It may be a read error: a sequence one base away is much more abundant. This sequence joins TRBV4-3 and TRBJ2-1; 11 bases line up with TRBD2. The CDR3 covers 16 residues. V dropped 1 base and J dropped 9; count of bases not matched to a gene: 8. The germline V gene encodes CDR1 LGHNA and CDR2 YSLEER. CDR3 coding DNA: TGCGCCAGCAGCCAAGTAGGTAGCGGGGGGGCGCTTGAGCAGTTCTTC. It codes for CASSQVGSGGALEQFF.

The rearrangement links TRBV4-3 to TRBJ1-1; D gene unclear. The germline gives CDR1 LGHNA, CDR2 YSLEER. V was trimmed by 4 bases and J by 2 bases, leaving 11 bases between them. This CDR3 region has 14 residues. The CDR3 sequence is CASSPSLENTEAFF. In nucleotides, the CDR3 is TGCGCCAGCAGCCCCTCTTTGGAAAACACTGAAGCTTTCTTT.

The chain is built from TRBV27 and TRBJ1-1; 10 nucleotides match TRBD1. The ends lost 3 bases at V and 4 bases at J; junction bases unmatched: 8. Per germline, CDR1 MNHEY and CDR2 SMNVEV (reference sequence). CDR3 length: 16 residues. The CDR3 loop is CASSFRARTGGTEAFF. Written as DNA, the CDR3 is TGTGCCAGCAGTTTTAGGGCTCGGACAGGGGGCACTGAAGCTTTCTTT.

The chain has TRBV20-1 and TRBJ2-7, with D hard to call. The germline V gene encodes CDR1 DFQATT and CDR2 SNEGSKA (reference sequence). There are 10 residues in the CDR3. The CDR3 coding sequence is TGCAGCCCGACGGCCGATGAGCAGTACTTC. Encoded protein: CSPTADEQYF.

The rearrangement joins TRBV6-2 or TRBV6-3 to TRBJ2-3, with 12 bases fitting TRBD2. The CDR3 totals 16 residues. From germline, CDR1 is MNHEY and CDR2 SVGEGT. Trimming at V came to 8 bases and at J to 4 bases, leaving 10 bases not matched to a gene. The CDR3, as DNA: TGTGCCAGCGGCTACCTTCTAGCGGGGGGGCCAGATACGCAGTATTTT. This codes for CASGYLLAGGPDTQYF.

The chain combines TRBV29-1 with TRBJ2-5; 8 bases line up with TRBD1. After removal of 1 base from V and 11 bases from J, the junction contained 15 bases not matched to a gene. Germline CDR1 and CDR2: SQVTM and ANQGSEA. There are 15 residues in the CDR3. CDR3 in amino acids: CSVEGDRGYHNEQYF. CDR3 in DNA: TGCAGCGTTGAAGGCGACAGGGGATACCACAATGAGCAGTACTTC.

V and J are TRBV2 and TRBJ1-5; 7 bases align to TRBD1. This CDR3 region has 14 residues. Germline CDR1 reads SNHLY; CDR2 reads FYNNEI. The V segment lost 1 base and the J segment 9 bases; nucleotides outside the gene matches: 6. CDR3 residues: CASSEGQGDPPQHF. The DNA for the CDR3 is TGTGCCAGCAGTGAAGGGCAGGGGGATCCGCCCCAGCATTTT.